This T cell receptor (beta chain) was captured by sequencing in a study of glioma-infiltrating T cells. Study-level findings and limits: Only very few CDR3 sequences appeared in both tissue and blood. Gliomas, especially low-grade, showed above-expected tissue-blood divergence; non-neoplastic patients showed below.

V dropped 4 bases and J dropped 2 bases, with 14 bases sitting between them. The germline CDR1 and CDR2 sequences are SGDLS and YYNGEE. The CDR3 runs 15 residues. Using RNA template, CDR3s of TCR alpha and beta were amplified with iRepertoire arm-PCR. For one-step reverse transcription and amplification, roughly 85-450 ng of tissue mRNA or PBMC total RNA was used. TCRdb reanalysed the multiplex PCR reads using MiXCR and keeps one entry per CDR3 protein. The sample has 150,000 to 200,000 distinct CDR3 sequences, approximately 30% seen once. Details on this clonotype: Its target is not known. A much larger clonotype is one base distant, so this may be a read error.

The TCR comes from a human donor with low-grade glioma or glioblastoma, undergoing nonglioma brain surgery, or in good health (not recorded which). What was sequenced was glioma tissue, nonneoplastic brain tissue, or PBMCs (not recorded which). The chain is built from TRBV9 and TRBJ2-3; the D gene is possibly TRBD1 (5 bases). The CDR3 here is CASSPRGFATDTQYF. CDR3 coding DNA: TGTGCCAGCAGCCCTAGGGGCTTCGCCACAGATACGCAGTATTTT.